This TCR beta chain was identified in a study of beta chain features in type 1 diabetes. General study results and limits: Since sequencing was performed on cDNA, cells with high TCR expression could be over-represented.

Populations obtained by sorting all exceeded 95% purity. V dropped 0 bases and J dropped 2 bases, with 5 bases sitting between them. The CDR3 has 13 amino acids. Germline values: CDR1 SGHDN, CDR2 FVKESK. Notes on this clone: Its antigen is unidentified.

Sequencing targeted expressed TCRB transcripts, as all isolated RNA had been reverse transcribed. TCRdb's copy holds only in-frame clones and misses some; the assay was immunoSEQ multiplex PCR. There are some 900,000 clones in the sample; about a sixth occur only once, and 0.023% lies in the top ten. Sequenced input: naive CD4+ T cells from blood. The gene calls are TRBV14 and TRBJ2-7; no definite D call. The TCR sequence derives from a woman younger than 35 in good health. In DNA, the CDR3 is TGTGCCAGCAGCCAAGACTTTCCCTACGAGCAGTACTTC. Its protein is CASSQDFPYEQYF.